Here is one TCR beta chain with its context. Its antigen remains unknown. The CDR3 covers 17 residues. CDR1 and CDR2 from the germline V gene are MDHEN and SYDVKM. J gave up 5 bases and V 6 bases, and 14 bases lay outside the gene matches. The data stem from a study of cytomegalovirus exposure and HLA in healthy donors. The overall study: An early release of data contained 75 million to 90 million unique TCRs, which came from HLA-typed donors.

PCR used 60 Vbeta primers and 13 Jbeta primers. Assay used: immunoSEQ multiplex PCR; TCRdb lists only in-frame clones, some missing. The repertoire holds more than 150,000 clones, with about 80% as singletons. General study points: TCR beta sequences reportedly predicted the HLA-A and HLA-B alleles of most subjects accurately. Cytomegalovirus-associated TCR beta chains were listed, numbering under 200.

Regarding donors, all were healthy bone marrow donors. Sequencing was done on a sample of PBMCs. The V and J genes are TRBV28 and TRBJ2-1; 9 nucleotides line up with TRBD1. The clonotype comes from a man in his forties or fifties in good health and CMV-seronegative. The CDR3 bases are TGTGCCAGCAGCCCTAAAGTCGGGACAGGGATGAACAATGAGCAGTTCTTC. Amino acids: CASSPKVGTGMNNEQFF.